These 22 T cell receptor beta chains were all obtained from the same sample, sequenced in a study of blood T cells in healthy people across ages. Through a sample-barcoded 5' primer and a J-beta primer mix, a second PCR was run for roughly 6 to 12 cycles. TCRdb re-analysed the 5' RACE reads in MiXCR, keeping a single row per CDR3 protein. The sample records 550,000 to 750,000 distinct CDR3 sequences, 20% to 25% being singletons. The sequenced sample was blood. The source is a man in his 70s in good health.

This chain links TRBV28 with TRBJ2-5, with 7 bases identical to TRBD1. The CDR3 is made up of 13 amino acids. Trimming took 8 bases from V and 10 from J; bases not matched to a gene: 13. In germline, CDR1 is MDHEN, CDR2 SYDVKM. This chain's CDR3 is CASSGTVLYDQYF. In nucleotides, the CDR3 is TGTGCCAGCTCGGGGACAGTCCTGTATGACCAGTACTTC.

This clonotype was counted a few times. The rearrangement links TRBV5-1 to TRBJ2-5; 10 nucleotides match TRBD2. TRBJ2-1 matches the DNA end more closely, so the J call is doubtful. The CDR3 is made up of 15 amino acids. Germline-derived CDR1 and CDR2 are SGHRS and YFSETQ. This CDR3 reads CASSMEPSGSNEQFF. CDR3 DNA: TGCGCCAGCAGCATGGAGCCTAGCGGGAGTAATGAGCAGTTCTTC.

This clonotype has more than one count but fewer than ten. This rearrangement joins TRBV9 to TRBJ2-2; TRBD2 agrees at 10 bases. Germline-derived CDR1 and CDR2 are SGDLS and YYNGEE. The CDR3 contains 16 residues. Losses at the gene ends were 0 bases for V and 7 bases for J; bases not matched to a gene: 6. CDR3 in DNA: TGTGCCAGCAGCGTAGTCAGCGGGAGGGCCGGCGGGGAGCTGTTTTTT. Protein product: CASSVVSGRAGGELFF.

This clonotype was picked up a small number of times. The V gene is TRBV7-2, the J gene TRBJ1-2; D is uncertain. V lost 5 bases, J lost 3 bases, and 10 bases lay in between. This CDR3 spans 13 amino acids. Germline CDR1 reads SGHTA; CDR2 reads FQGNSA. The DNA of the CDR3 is TGTGCCAGCAGCCCGGACCGATACTATGGCTACACCTTC. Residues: CASSPDRYYGYTF.

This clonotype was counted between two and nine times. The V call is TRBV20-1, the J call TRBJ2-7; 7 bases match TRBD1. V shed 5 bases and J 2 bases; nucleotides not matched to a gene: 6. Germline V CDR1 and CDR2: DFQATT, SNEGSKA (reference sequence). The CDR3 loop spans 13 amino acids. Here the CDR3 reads CSAAGTAAYEQYF. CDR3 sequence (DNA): TGCAGTGCTGCCGGGACAGCAGCCTACGAGCAGTACTTC.

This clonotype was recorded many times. Here the CDR3 reads CASSFGLPAEYNEQFF. CDR3 in DNA: TGTGCCAGCAGCTTTGGATTGCCCGCGGAATACAATGAGCAGTTCTTC. The chain recombines TRBV7-2 with TRBJ2-1; D ambiguous. CDR1 SGHTA and CDR2 FQGNSA come from the germline V gene. Trimming took off 3 bases at V and 4 bases at J, with 16 bases between the two ends. CDR3 size: 16 residues.

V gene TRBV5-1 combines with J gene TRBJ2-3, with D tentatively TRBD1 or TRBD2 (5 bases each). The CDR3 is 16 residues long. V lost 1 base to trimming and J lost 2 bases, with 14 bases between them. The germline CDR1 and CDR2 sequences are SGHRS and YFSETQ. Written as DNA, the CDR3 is TGCGCCAGCAGCTTGTTGGGGGACCAGAACACAGATACGCAGTATTTT. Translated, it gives CASSLLGDQNTDTQYF.

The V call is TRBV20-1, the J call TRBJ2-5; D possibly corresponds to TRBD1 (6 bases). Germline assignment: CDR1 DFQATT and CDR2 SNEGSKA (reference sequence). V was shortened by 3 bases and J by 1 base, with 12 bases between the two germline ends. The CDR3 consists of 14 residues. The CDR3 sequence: CSARKDSSQETQYF. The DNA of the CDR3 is TGCAGTGCTAGGAAGGACAGCTCCCAAGAGACCCAGTACTTC.

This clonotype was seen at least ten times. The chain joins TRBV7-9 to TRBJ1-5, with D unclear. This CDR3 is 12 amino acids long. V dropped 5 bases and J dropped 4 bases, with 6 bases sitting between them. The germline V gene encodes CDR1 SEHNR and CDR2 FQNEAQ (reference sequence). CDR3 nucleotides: TGTGCCAGCAGCACGACTAATCAGCCCCAGCATTTT. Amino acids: CASSTTNQPQHF.

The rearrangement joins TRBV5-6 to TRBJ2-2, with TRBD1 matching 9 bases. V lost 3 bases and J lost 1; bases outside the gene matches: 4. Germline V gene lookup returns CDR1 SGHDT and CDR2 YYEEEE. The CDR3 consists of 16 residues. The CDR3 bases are TGTGCCAGCAGCTACACAGGGGGCGAGAACACCGGGGAGCTGTTTTTT. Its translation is CASSYTGGENTGELFF.

The CDR3 reads CSASRGSLYNEQFF. Here the CDR3 DNA reads TGCAGTGCTAGTCGCGGGAGTCTCTACAATGAGCAGTTCTTC. V is TRBV20-1 and J is TRBJ2-1; 7 bases are a match to TRBD2. In germline, CDR1 is DFQATT, CDR2 SNEGSKA (reference sequence). The CDR3 loop spans 14 amino acids. V lost 3 bases to trimming and J lost 3 bases; unmatched junction nucleotides: 5.

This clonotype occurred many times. The CDR3 DNA reads TGCGCCAGCAGCTTGGGGGCCGGCGGGAGCTCCTACGAGCAGTACTTC. Its translation is CASSLGAGGSSYEQYF. The chain uses TRBV5-1 and TRBJ2-7, with 7 bases that match TRBD2. The CDR3 spans 16 residues. Unmatched junction bases numbered 6, after V lost 0 bases and J lost 0 bases. The germline V gene has CDR1 SGHRS and CDR2 YFSETQ.

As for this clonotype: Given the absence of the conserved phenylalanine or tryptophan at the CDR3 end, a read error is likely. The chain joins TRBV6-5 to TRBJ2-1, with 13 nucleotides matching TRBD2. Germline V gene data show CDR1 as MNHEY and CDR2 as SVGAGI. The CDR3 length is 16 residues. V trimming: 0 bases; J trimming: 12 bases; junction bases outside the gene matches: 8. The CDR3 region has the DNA TGTGCCAGCAGTTACTCCCCTACTAGCGGGAGGGTCGGGCAGTTCCTC. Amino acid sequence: CASSYSPTSGRVGQFL.

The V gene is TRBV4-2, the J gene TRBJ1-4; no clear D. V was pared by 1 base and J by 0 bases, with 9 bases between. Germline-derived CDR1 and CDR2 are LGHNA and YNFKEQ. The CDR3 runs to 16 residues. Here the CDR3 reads CASSQASSATNEKLFF. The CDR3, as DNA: TGTGCCAGCAGCCAAGCCTCCAGTGCAACTAATGAAAAACTGTTTTTT.

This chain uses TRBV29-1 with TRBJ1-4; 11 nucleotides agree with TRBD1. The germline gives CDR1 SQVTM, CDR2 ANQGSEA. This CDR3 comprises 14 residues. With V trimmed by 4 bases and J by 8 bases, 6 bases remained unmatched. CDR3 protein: CSVGVGQGAEKLFF. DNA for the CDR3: TGCAGCGTTGGAGTAGGACAGGGGGCAGAAAAACTGTTTTTT.

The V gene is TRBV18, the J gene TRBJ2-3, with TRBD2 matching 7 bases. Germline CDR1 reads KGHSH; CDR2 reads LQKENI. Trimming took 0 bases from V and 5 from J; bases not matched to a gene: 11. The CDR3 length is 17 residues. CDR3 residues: CASSPPNLGGSGDTQYF. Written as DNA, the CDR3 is TGTGCCAGCTCACCACCGAACTTGGGAGGGTCCGGAGATACGCAGTATTTT.

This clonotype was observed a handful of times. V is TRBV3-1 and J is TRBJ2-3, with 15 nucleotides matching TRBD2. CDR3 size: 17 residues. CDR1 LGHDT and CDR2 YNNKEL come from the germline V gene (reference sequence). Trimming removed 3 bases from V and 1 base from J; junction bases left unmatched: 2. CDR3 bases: TGTGCCAGCAGCCATTGGACTAGCGGGAGGGGCACAGATACGCAGTATTTT. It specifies CASSHWTSGRGTDTQYF.

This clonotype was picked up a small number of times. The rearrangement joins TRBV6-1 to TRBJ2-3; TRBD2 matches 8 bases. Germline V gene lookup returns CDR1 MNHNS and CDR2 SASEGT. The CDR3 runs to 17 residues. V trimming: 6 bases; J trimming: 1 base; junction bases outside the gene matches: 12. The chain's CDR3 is CASSPTVAGRRTDTQYF. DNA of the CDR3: TGTGCCAGCAGCCCAACTGTAGCGGGACGGCGCACAGATACGCAGTATTTT.

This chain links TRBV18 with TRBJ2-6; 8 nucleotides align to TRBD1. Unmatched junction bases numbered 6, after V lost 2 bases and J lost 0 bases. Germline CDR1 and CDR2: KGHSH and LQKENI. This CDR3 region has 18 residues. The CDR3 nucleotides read TGTGCCAGCTCACCAAGGGGACAGGACTACTCTGGGGCCAACGTCCTGACTTTC. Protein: CASSPRGQDYSGANVLTF.

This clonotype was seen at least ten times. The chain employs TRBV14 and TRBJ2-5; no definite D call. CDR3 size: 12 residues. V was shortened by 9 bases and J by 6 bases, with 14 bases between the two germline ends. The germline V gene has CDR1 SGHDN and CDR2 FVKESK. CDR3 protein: CARSSFCQTQYF. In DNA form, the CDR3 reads TGTGCCAGGTCGAGTTTTTGTCAGACCCAGTACTTC.

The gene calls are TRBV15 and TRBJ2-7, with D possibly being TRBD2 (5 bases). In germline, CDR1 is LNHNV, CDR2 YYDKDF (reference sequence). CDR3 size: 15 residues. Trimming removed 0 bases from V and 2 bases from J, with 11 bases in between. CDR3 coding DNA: TGTGCCACCAGCAGAGAACGAGGGCTCGCCTACGAGCAGTACTTC. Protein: CATSRERGLAYEQYF. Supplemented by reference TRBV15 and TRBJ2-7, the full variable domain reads DAMVIQNPRYQVTQFGKPVTLSCSQTLNHNVMYWYQQKSSQAPKLLFHYYDKDFNNEADTPDNFQSRRPNTSFCFLDIRSPGLGDTAMYLCATSRERGLAYEQYFGPGTRLTVT.

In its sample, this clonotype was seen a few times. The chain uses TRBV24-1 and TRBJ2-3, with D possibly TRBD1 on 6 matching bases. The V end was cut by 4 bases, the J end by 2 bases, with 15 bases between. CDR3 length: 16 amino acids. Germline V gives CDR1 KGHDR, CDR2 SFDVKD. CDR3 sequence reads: CATSDNRAPSTDTQYF. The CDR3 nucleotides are TGTGCCACCAGTGACAACAGGGCCCCCTCCACAGATACGCAGTATTTT.